A selection of T cell receptor beta chains follows, all from one sample in a study of T cell responses to AZD1222 COVID-19 vaccine. Libraries were prepared by immunoSEQ multiplex PCR; TCRdb keeps only in-frame clonotypes and omits some of them. The profile covers 120,000 to 150,000 clones, with more than 70% appearing a single time and about 3% taken by the ten largest. Sequenced material: peripheral blood, taken 28 days after the second AZD1222 dose. Receptors originate from an adult who received the AZD1222 COVID-19 vaccine. Each CDR3 is given with its conserved first and last residue. The D gene is left open where the match is weak. The size of a clone is reported for some rows only, either as once, few or many, or as a class for expanded clones.

V gene	D gene	J gene	CDR3 length	clone size	CDR3 DNA	CDR3 protein
TRBV13	TRBD1	TRBJ2-7	16	few	TGTGCCAGCAGGGAGAACCCAGGGGGCGGCTCCTACGAGCAGTACTTC	CASRENPGGGSYEQYF
TRBV18	-	TRBJ2-7	13	-	TGTGCCAGCTCACCTGACAGGCTCCACGAGCAGTACTTC	CASSPDRLHEQYF
TRBV7-8	TRBD1	TRBJ2-7	13	-	TGTGCCAGCGGACCCCGGGACAGGGGGCAGCAGTACTTC	CASGPRDRGQQYF
TRBV5-1	TRBD1	TRBJ2-5	14	-	TGCGCCAGCAACACGGGACAGGGGTTAGAGACCCAGTACTTC	CASNTGQGLETQYF
TRBV30	-	TRBJ2-7	12	-	TGTGCCTGGAGTTGGAGTGGATACGAGCAGTACTTC	CAWSWSGYEQYF
TRBV7-8	-	TRBJ1-5	15	-	TGTGCCAGCAGCTTAGGTGCTTATAGCAATCAGCCCCAGCATTTT	CASSLGAYSNQPQHF
TRBV5-1	TRBD1	TRBJ2-1	15	-	TGCGCCAGCAGCCCCCGACAGGGGGTGACCAATGAGCAGTTCTTC	CASSPRQGVTNEQFF
TRBV18	TRBD2	TRBJ2-1	15	-	TGTGCCAGCTCACCCGAGACTAGCGGGAGCAATGAGCAGTTCTTC	CASSPETSGSNEQFF
TRBV5-6	-	TRBJ2-4	19	-	TGTGCCAGCAGCCTCGCTAGGGGCCAGAACCCGGTGGCCAAAAACATTCAGTACTTC	CASSLARGQNPVAKNIQYF
TRBV27	TRBD1	TRBJ1-6	13	few	TGTGCCAGGTCCCGGGACAGGGCATCACCCCTCCACTTT	CARSRDRASPLHF
TRBV5-1	TRBD2	TRBJ2-7	18	-	TGCGCCAGCAGCTTGTCTACTAGCGGGGGGACATTTTCCTACGAGCAGTACTTC	CASSLSTSGGTFSYEQYF
TRBV5-1	-	TRBJ2-1	14	-	TGCGCCAGCAGCTTCGGTTCAGGTTCCAATGAGCAGTTCTTC	CASSFGSGSNEQFF
TRBV6-6	-	TRBJ1-3	15	-	TGTGCCAGCAGCCGCGACAGATACTCTGGAAACACCATATATTTT	CASSRDRYSGNTIYF
TRBV2	-	TRBJ1-3	16	-	TGTGCCAGCAGTGAATCAGCCACGAGCTCTGGAAACACCATATATTTT	CASSESATSSGNTIYF
TRBV6-1	-	TRBJ1-2	22	once	TGTGCCAGCAGTGAAGCCCTGAGCAATAGGTACGGAGAACGGGGGCACCGCTATGGCTACACCTTC	CASSEALSNRYGERGHRYGYTF
TRBV28	-	TRBJ2-7	13	-	TGTGCCAGCAATAACATTTCCCCCCACGAGCAGTACTTC	CASNNISPHEQYF
TRBV11-2	-	TRBJ2-1	19	-	TGTGCCAGCAGCTTAGACCCGGAGGCTAGCGCGAGTTATTTCAATGAGCAGTTCTTC	CASSLDPEASASYFNEQFF
TRBV18	-	TRBJ1-1	16	-	TGTGCCAGCTCACCCAATTCGGTAGGAGCGAACACTGAAGCTTTCTTT	CASSPNSVGANTEAFF
TRBV24-1	TRBD2	TRBJ2-1	17	-	TGTGCCACCAGTGATCGGCAAACTAGCGGGAGGGCCTTTGAGCAGTTCTTC	CATSDRQTSGRAFEQFF
TRBV27	-	TRBJ2-1	12	-	TGTGCCAGCAGTCGGTCCAATAATGAGCAGTTCTTC	CASSRSNNEQFF
TRBV29-1	-	TRBJ2-1	14	-	TGCAGCGCGGACCAGGGGGGGTCCTACAATGAGCAGTTCTTC	CSADQGGSYNEQFF
TRBV7-8	TRBD2	TRBJ2-1	15	-	TGTGCCAGCAGCTTTAGCGGGGGAGTACAAAATGAGCAGTTCTTC	CASSFSGGVQNEQFF
TRBV30	-	TRBJ1-1	13	-	TGTGCCTGGAGCGCCAGGGGTGGCACTGAAGCTTTCTTT	CAWSARGGTEAFF
TRBV18	-	TRBJ2-6	17	once	TGTGCCAGCTCACCCCAAGGGGGGGATGCGGGGGCCAACGTCCTGACTTTC	CASSPQGGDAGANVLTF
TRBV7-3	TRBD2	TRBJ2-1	17	-	TGTGCCAGCAGCTTAACGTTACTTGGGACTAGTCGGAATGAGCAGTTCTTC	CASSLTLLGTSRNEQFF
TRBV5-1	TRBD2	TRBJ2-3	16	-	TGCGCCAGCAGCGCCACTAGCGGGGGGACTCTAGACGCGCAGTATTTT	CASSATSGGTLDAQYF
TRBV24-1	-	TRBJ2-3	13	-	TGTGCCGTACTTGCCGGGAACACAGATACGCAGTATTTT	CAVLAGNTDTQYF
TRBV7-2	-	TRBJ2-7	13	once	TGTGCCAGCAGCTTACGGAGACGGGACGAGCAGTACTTC	CASSLRRRDEQYF
TRBV7-2	TRBD1	TRBJ1-2	14	-	TGTGCCAGCAGCTTACCAGGGGGCAGAGGGGGCTACACCTTC	CASSLPGGRGGYTF